Below, 28 T cell receptor beta chains from the same sample are listed, as sequenced in a study of neurological immune-mediated disorders. One entry per CDR3 protein, called by TCRdb with MiXCR from the 5' RACE reads. The top ten hold roughly 14% of the sample, which has tens of thousands of distinct CDR3 sequences, roughly 18% seen once. Sequencing input: PBMCs. All receptors derive from a woman aged 40-49 years in good health.

This chain joins TRBV12-3 or TRBV12-4 and TRBJ2-1; 10 bases align to TRBD2. After removal of 3 bases from V and 5 bases from J, the junction contained 1 base not matched to a gene. This CDR3 contains 14 residues. This CDR3 is CASSFSGGNNEQFF. CDR3 in DNA: TGTGCCAGCAGTTTTAGCGGGGGGAACAATGAGCAGTTCTTC.

This clonotype showed up many times. This rearrangement joins TRBV20-1 to TRBJ1-1, with D possibly TRBD1 on 6 matching bases. With 5 bases removed from V and 4 bases from J, the gap between germline ends came to 11 bases. The CDR3 is 12 amino acids. Germline-derived CDR1 and CDR2 are DFQATT and SNEGSKA (reference sequence). The CDR3 DNA follows: TGCAGTGCTGAGACAGGATTCACTGAAGCTTTCTTT. As protein: CSAETGFTEAFF.

This clonotype showed up many times. V is TRBV12-3 or TRBV12-4 and J is TRBJ2-5, with TRBD2 matching over 8 bases. The CDR3 loop spans 14 amino acids. Unmatched junction bases numbered 6, after V lost 4 bases and J lost 5 bases. For the CDR3, the DNA is TGTGCCAGCAGTTCCAGGACTAGCTGGGAGACCCAGTACTTC. The encoded protein is CASSSRTSWETQYF.

In its sample, this clonotype was seen many times. V usage is TRBV9 and J usage is TRBJ2-2, with D maybe TRBD1 (5 bases). Germline V CDR1 and CDR2: SGDLS, YYNGEE. The CDR3 is made up of 16 amino acids. V gave up 3 bases and J gave up 4 bases, with 16 bases separating them. The CDR3 DNA is TGTGCCAGCAGCGCGGCGGATCCCAGGGTCACCGGGGAGCTGTTTTTT. Encoded protein: CASSAADPRVTGELFF. Full variable domain (rest looked up from reference TRBV9 and TRBJ2-2): DSGVTQTPKHLITATGQRVTLRCSPRSGDLSVYWYQQSLDQGLQFLIQYYNGEERAKGNILERFSAQQFPDLHSELNLSSLELGDSALYFCASSAADPRVTGELFFGEGSRLTVL.

This CDR3 reads CASSRDASSYEQYF. In DNA form, the CDR3 reads TGTGCCAGCAGCCGGGACGCGAGCTCCTACGAGCAGTACTTC. The chain uses TRBV5-4 and TRBJ2-7, with D perhaps matching TRBD1 or TRBD2 (5 bases each). The CDR3 runs to 14 residues. V lost 4 bases and J 0 bases, leaving 11 bases between the germline ends. CDR1 is SGHNT and CDR2 is YYREEE in the germline V gene (reference sequence). Using reference TRBV5-4 and TRBJ2-7 for the parts outside the CDR3, the full variable domain is ETGVTQSPTHLIKTRGQQVTLRCSSQSGHNTVSWYQQALGQGPQFIFQYYREEENGRGNFPPRFSGLQFPNYSSELNVNALELDDSALYLCASSRDASSYEQYFGPGTRLTVT.

Regarding this clonotype: It may be a read error: a sequence one base away is much more abundant. V usage is TRBV20-1 and J usage is TRBJ1-1; D gene unclear. Per germline, CDR1 DFQATT and CDR2 SNEGSKA (reference sequence). The CDR3 has 13 residues. V shed 1 base and J shed 3 bases, with 9 bases lying between them. The CDR3 DNA follows: TGCAGTGCTAGAGTCAGTCTTCACACTGAAGCTTTCTTT. Translation: CSARVSLHTEAFF.

Many counts were recorded for this clonotype. The rearrangement joins TRBV21-1 to TRBJ2-3. TRBV21-1 is a listed pseudogene. The CDR3 contains 14 residues. DNA for the CDR3: TGTGCCAGCAGCAAAGCCCCCAGGACAGATACGCAGTATTTT. It encodes CASSKAPRTDTQYF.

This clonotype showed up many times. The chain uses TRBV5-1 and TRBJ2-5, with TRBD1 as a possible D gene (5 bases). Germline V CDR1 and CDR2: SGHRS, YFSETQ. V lost 0 bases, J lost 4 bases, and 10 bases lay in between. CDR3 length equals 14 residues. In DNA, the CDR3 is TGCGCCAGCAGCTTGGATGTGGGGCGAGAGACCCAGTACTTC. This translates into CASSLDVGRETQYF.

This clonotype was recorded many times. This chain uses TRBV27 with TRBJ2-6, with a weak D call TRBD1 (5 bases). The V end lost 4 bases, the J end lost 2 bases, and 15 bases lay between the germline ends. The CDR3 extends over 17 amino acids. From germline, CDR1 is MNHEY and CDR2 SMNVEV (reference sequence). CDR3 in amino acids: CASSSGQGRAGANVLTF. DNA of the CDR3: TGTGCCAGCAGTTCTGGCCAGGGCCGAGCTGGGGCCAACGTCCTGACTTTC.

This clonotype was observed many times. The J gene is TRBJ2-2, the V gene TRBV7-2; D not certain. Trimming cost V 3 bases and J 5 bases, with 13 bases left between them. Looked up from germline, CDR1 is SGHTA and CDR2 is FQGNSA. The CDR3 runs 15 residues. As DNA, the CDR3 is TGTGCCAGCAGCTTGCGAAGCGTGGGTACCGGGGAGCTGTTTTTT. It specifies CASSLRSVGTGELFF.

A few counts support this clonotype. It may be a read error: a sequence one base away is much more abundant. The chain joins TRBV20-1 to TRBJ2-3; D uncertain. The germline CDR1 and CDR2 sequences are DFQATT and SNEGSKA (reference sequence). The CDR3 has 13 amino acids. V was trimmed by 3 bases and J by 0 bases, leaving 7 bases between them. The DNA for the CDR3 is TGCAGTGCTAGGCAGGTCAGCACAGATACGCAGTATTTT. This encodes CSARQVSTDTQYF.

At least ten counts were recorded for this clonotype. J is TRBJ2-1 and V is TRBV7-2; TRBD2 might be the D (5 bases). The CDR3 runs 13 residues. Germline values: CDR1 SGHTA, CDR2 FQGNSA. V was cut by 5 bases and J by 3 bases, with 8 bases left in between. CDR3 sequence (DNA): TGTGCCAGCAGCAAGGGAGTCTACAATGAGCAGTTCTTC. Residues: CASSKGVYNEQFF.

In its sample, this clonotype was seen many times. The J gene is TRBJ2-1, the V gene TRBV5-1; 8 positions agree with TRBD2. CDR1 is SGHRS, CDR2 YFSETQ, per germline. Trimming at V came to 3 bases and at J to 0 bases, leaving 11 bases not matched to a gene. The CDR3 sequence is 18 residues long. The CDR3 loop reads CASSSPAGGTSSYNEQFF. DNA for the CDR3: TGCGCCAGCAGCTCGCCGGCGGGGGGAACCAGCTCCTACAATGAGCAGTTCTTC.

As to this clonotype: This may come from a read error, since a much larger clone is one base off. V and J are TRBV20-1 and TRBJ1-1, with 7 bases aligning to TRBD1. Germline CDR1 DFQATT, CDR2 SNEGSKA (reference sequence). The CDR3 spans 14 residues. V trimming: 5 bases; J trimming: 10 bases; junction bases outside the gene matches: 16. The DNA of the CDR3 is TGCAGTGCTGGAAGCCTCCAGGGGGTCGTTCGAGCTTTCTTT. As protein: CSAGSLQGVVRAFF.

This clonotype occurred many times. V is TRBV12-3 or TRBV12-4 and J is TRBJ2-1; 7 nucleotides match TRBD1. The CDR3 length is 12 residues. The ends lost 6 bases at V and 12 bases at J; junction bases unmatched: 8. The CDR3 region has the DNA TGTGCCAGCAGCCGCGCCCGACAGGGGCAGTTCTTC. Its protein product is CASSRARQGQFF.

This clonotype was seen ten or more times. The chain uses TRBV7-2 and TRBJ2-5; no firm D call. CDR1 SGHTA and CDR2 FQGNSA come from the germline V gene. Trimming cost V 2 bases and J 1 base, with 11 bases left between them. This CDR3 has 15 amino acids. The CDR3 protein is CASSLQPRSQETQYF. The CDR3 DNA is TGTGCCAGCAGCTTACAACCGCGGTCCCAAGAGACCCAGTACTTC.

This chain connects TRBV6-2 or TRBV6-3 to TRBJ2-2; no firm D call. V was pared by 4 bases and J by 4 bases, with 4 bases between. Germline V gene data show CDR1 as MNHEY and CDR2 as SVGEGT. This CDR3 contains 12 residues. CDR3 amino acids: CASSSTTGELFF. For the CDR3, the DNA is TGTGCCAGCAGTTCCACCACCGGGGAGCTGTTTTTT.

This clonotype was detected ten times or more. J is TRBJ2-3 and V is TRBV4-3; TRBD1 aligns across 7 bases. Germline assignment: CDR1 LGHNA and CDR2 YSLEER. V lost 0 bases, J lost 2 bases, and 11 bases stayed unmatched. The CDR3 extends over 18 amino acids. CDR3 DNA: TGCGCCAGCAGCCAAGATCGGGAAGGGACAGTCCTCACAGATACGCAGTATTTT. Translating it yields CASSQDREGTVLTDTQYF.

Details on this clonotype: A read error may explain this, as a much larger clone is one base away. V is TRBV12-3 or TRBV12-4 and J is TRBJ2-5; D uncertain. Between the trimmed V and J ends, which lost 4 bases and 2 bases, there was a span of 14 bases. The CDR3 has 15 residues. The CDR3 coding sequence is TGTGCCAGCAGTTCCCTTCGGTACAGTCAAGAGACCCAGTACTTC. Translating gives CASSSLRYSQETQYF.

The sample holds many counts of this clonotype. V usage is TRBV9 and J usage is TRBJ2-2; D possibly corresponds to TRBD2 (6 bases). Trimming took 0 bases from V and 8 from J, leaving 14 bases between them. This CDR3 has 15 residues. Per the germline V gene, CDR1 is SGDLS and CDR2 is YYNGEE. CDR3 sequence: CASSVDGTGGGELFF. CDR3 nucleotide sequence: TGTGCCAGCAGCGTAGATGGGACCGGGGGAGGGGAGCTGTTTTTT.

This clonotype was counted many times. The rearrangement joins TRBV29-1 to TRBJ1-6; 8 nucleotides line up with TRBD1. Germline CDR1 reads SQVTM; CDR2 reads ANQGSEA. The CDR3 has 14 amino acids. Trimming cost V 6 bases and J 4 bases; bases outside gene matches: 5. CDR3 in amino acids: CSVRQGSYNSPLHF. CDR3 DNA sequence: TGCAGCGTACGACAGGGGTCATATAATTCACCCCTCCACTTT.

This clonotype occurred many times. The chain carries TRBV5-1 and TRBJ2-1; D may correspond to TRBD1 or TRBD2 (6 bases each). The V gene's germline CDR1 is SGHRS and CDR2 YFSETQ. There are 14 residues in the CDR3. V lost 0 bases and J lost 10, with 14 bases in between. The CDR3 DNA sequence: TGCGCCAGCAGCTTGGCGGGGGCCCTTGGGGAGCAGTTCTTC. Its protein product is CASSLAGALGEQFF. Supplemented by reference TRBV5-1 and TRBJ2-1, the full variable domain reads KAGVTQTPRYLIKTRGQQVTLSCSPISGHRSVSWYQQTPGQGLQFLFEYFSETQRNKGNFPGRFSGRQFSNSRSEMNVSTLELGDSALYLCASSLAGALGEQFFGPGTRLTVL.

The table lists this clonotype with many counts. The chain links TRBV7-8 to TRBJ1-3, with D hard to call. The CDR3 is 15 residues long. Germline CDR1 SGHVS, CDR2 FQNEAQ. V was pared by 2 bases and J by 7 bases, with 15 bases between. CDR3 in amino acids: CASSLTASSVNTIYF. Written as DNA, the CDR3 is TGTGCCAGCAGCTTAACGGCCTCTTCGGTGAACACCATATATTTT.

This sequence joins TRBV30 and TRBJ2-3; either TRBD1 or TRBD2 may supply D (6 bases each). Trimming shortened V by 1 base and J by 5 bases, and 10 bases separated the two germline ends. Germline V gene data show CDR1 as GTSNPN and CDR2 as SVGIG (reference sequence). The CDR3 runs 13 residues. The CDR3 is CAWSDGGGDTQYF. In nucleotides, the CDR3 is TGTGCCTGGAGTGACGGGGGCGGAGATACGCAGTATTTT. Full variable domain (remainder filled in from reference TRBV30 and TRBJ2-3): SQTIHQWPATLVQPVGSPLSLECTVEGTSNPNLYWYRQAAGRGLQLLFYSVGIGQISSEVPQNLSASRPQDRQFILSSKKLLLSDSGFYLCAWSDGGGDTQYFGPGTRLTVL.

The sample holds many counts of this clonotype. The CDR3 region is CASSVKGDTEAFF. The CDR3 nucleotides read TGTGCCAGCAGCGTGAAGGGGGACACTGAAGCTTTCTTT. The chain links TRBV9 to TRBJ1-1; D possibly corresponds to TRBD1 (6 bases). Trimming stripped 2 bases from V and 3 bases from J, with 8 bases between. The CDR3 runs 13 residues. Germline V gives CDR1 SGDLS, CDR2 YYNGEE.

This clonotype was recorded at least ten times. The chain couples TRBV5-1 to TRBJ2-1; 8 positions agree with TRBD1. V was clipped by 2 bases and J by 3 bases; unmatched bases: 4. Per germline, CDR1 SGHRS and CDR2 YFSETQ. The CDR3 loop spans 15 amino acids. CDR3 residues: CASSLQGVRYNEQFF. The CDR3 DNA follows: TGCGCCAGCAGCTTACAGGGGGTACGCTACAATGAGCAGTTCTTC.

This clonotype was picked up many times. V and J are TRBV28 and TRBJ1-2; the match to TRBD1 covers 7 bases. The germline V gene has CDR1 MDHEN and CDR2 SYDVKM. V shed 3 bases and J 3 bases; nucleotides not matched to a gene: 7. The CDR3 loop spans 15 amino acids. The CDR3, as DNA: TGTGCCAGCAGTTTTATGGAGGGGGCGTACTATGGCTACACCTTC. Translating it yields CASSFMEGAYYGYTF.

This clonotype was counted many times. The chain is built from TRBV7-3 and TRBJ1-3; D is unresolved. CDR1 is SGHTA and CDR2 is FQGTGA in the germline V gene. V gave up 5 bases and J gave up 2 bases, with 13 bases separating them. The CDR3 consists of 15 residues. The CDR3 bases are TGTGCCAGCAGCCCCAACCTTGGGACTGGAAACACCATATATTTT. This encodes CASSPNLGTGNTIYF.